A selection of T cell receptor beta chains follows, all from one sample in a study of cytotoxic CD8 clonotypes in ibrutinib-treated CLL. Sequencing was performed with immunoSEQ multiplex PCR; in TCRdb, only in-frame clones are kept and a portion is missing. Seen here are around 310,000 clones, about 77% observed once, and the top ten hold 5.5% to 8%. Sequenced here: PBMCs, sampled before ibrutinib treatment. These receptors all come from a human donor with chronic lymphocytic leukemia. Both conserved end residues are part of each CDR3. D genes are given only for firm matches. Clone size is shown for a subset of rows, as once, few, many or a class of expanded clone.

abundance	v_gene	d_gene	j_gene	CDR3aa	CDR3nt
few	TRBV30	TRBD1	TRBJ2-7	CAWSLGTAQTYEQYF	TGTGCCTGGAGTCTTGGGACAGCACAAACCTACGAGCAGTACTTC
-	TRBV5-1	-	TRBJ1-1	CASSLYQATEAFF	TGCGCCAGCAGCTTGTATCAGGCCACTGAAGCTTTCTTT
-	TRBV6-5	TRBD1	TRBJ1-2	CASSFSISGQDGYTF	TGTGCCAGCAGTTTCTCAATTTCGGGACAGGATGGCTACACCTTC
-	TRBV6-5	-	TRBJ2-5	CASSSPHGVGPETQYF	TGTGCCAGCAGTTCCCCACACGGGGTCGGTCCGGAGACCCAGTACTTC
-	TRBV9	-	TRBJ2-7	CASSAELTSPPYEQYF	TGTGCCAGCAGCGCCGAGCTCACATCACCCCCCTACGAGCAGTACTTC
-	TRBV23-1	TRBD2	TRBJ2-3	CASSRVDRLAGPRPDTQYF	TGCGCCAGCAGTCGCGTCGACCGATTAGCGGGACCTCGTCCAGATACGCAGTATTTT
-	TRBV29-1	TRBD2	TRBJ2-2	CSVALAGVTPNTGELFF	TGCAGCGTTGCCCTAGCGGGAGTGACACCCAACACCGGGGAGCTGTTTTTT
-	TRBV7-2	-	TRBJ2-7	CASSLAGSYEQYF	TGTGCCAGCAGCTTAGCAGGTTCCTACGAGCAGTACTTC
-	TRBV2	TRBD1	TRBJ1-5	CASRTGGSNQPQHF	TGTGCCAGCAGAACAGGGGGGAGCAATCAGCCCCAGCATTTT
once	TRBV4-3	-	TRBJ1-1	CASSLTRMLGTEAFF	TGCGCCAGCAGCCTGACAAGGATGCTGGGGACTGAAGCTTTCTTT
-	TRBV5-1	-	TRBJ2-3	CASSLEGRFTDTQYF	TGCGCCAGCAGCTTGGAGGGCAGATTCACAGATACGCAGTATTTT
-	TRBV4-2	TRBD2	TRBJ2-7	CASSQAGGNPYEQYF	TGTGCCAGCAGCCAAGCGGGAGGGAATCCCTACGAGCAGTACTTC